The TCR beta chain under discussion was sequenced for a study of blood T cells in healthy people across ages. Study-wide results and caveats: A roughly linear fall in TCR beta diversity per million T cells was seen with increasing age.

Alongside a J-beta primer mix, a sample-barcoded 5' primer served in a second PCR lasting roughly 6 to 12 cycles. All cDNA molecules were each tagged by a template-switch adaptor with 12 random nucleotides. TCRdb ran MiXCR on the 5' RACE reads and lists one entry per CDR3 protein. The sample holds 1.5 million to 2 million distinct CDR3 sequences, 28% seen once. Regarding this clonotype: Its antigen is currently unknown. A much larger clone lies one base from this, so it may be a read error.

The CDR3 has 14 residues. The germline CDR1 and CDR2 sequences are SNHLY and FYNNEI. The sequenced material came from blood. This clonotype was sampled from a woman in her thirties in good health. The chain recombines TRBV2 with TRBJ2-5, with no clear D. The CDR3 nucleotides are TGTGCCAGCAAGGACGCTCGCGGTGGAGAGACCCGGTACTTC. This sequence encodes CASKDARGGETRYF. Variable domain in full (rest from reference TRBV2 and TRBJ2-5): EPEVTQTPSHQVTQMGQEVILRCVPISNHLYFYWYRQILGQKVEFLVSFYNNEISEKSEIFDDQFSVERPDGSNFTLKIRSTKLEDSAMYFCASKDARGGETRYFGPGTRLLVL.